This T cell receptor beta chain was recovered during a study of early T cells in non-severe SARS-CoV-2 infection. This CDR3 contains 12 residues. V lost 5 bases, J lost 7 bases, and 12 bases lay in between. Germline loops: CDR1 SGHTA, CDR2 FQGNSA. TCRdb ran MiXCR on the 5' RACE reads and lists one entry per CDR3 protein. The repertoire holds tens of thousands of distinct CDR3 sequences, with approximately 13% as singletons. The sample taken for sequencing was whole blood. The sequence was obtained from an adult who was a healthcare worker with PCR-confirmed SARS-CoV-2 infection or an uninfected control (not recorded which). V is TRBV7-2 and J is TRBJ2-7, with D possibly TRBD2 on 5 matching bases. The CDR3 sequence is CASSPAGGEQYF. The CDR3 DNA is TGTGCCAGCAGCCCCGCGGGCGGGGAGCAGTACTTC.